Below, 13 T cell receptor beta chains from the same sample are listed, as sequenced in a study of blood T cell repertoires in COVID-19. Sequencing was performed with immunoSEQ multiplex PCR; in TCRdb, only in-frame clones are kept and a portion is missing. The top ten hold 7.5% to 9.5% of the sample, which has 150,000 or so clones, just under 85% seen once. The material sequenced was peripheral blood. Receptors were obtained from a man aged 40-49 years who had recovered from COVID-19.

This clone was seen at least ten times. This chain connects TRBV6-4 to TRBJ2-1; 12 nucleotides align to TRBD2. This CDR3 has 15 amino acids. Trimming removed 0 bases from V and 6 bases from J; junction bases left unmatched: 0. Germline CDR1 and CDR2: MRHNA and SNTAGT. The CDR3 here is CASSDSTSGSNEQFF. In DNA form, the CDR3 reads TGTGCCAGCAGTGACTCGACTAGCGGGAGCAATGAGCAGTTCTTC.

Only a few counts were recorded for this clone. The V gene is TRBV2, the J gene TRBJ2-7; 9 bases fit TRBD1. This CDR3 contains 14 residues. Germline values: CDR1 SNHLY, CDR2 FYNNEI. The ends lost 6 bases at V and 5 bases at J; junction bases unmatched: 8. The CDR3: CASREGQGIDEQYF. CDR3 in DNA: TGTGCCAGCAGAGAGGGACAGGGTATCGACGAGCAGTACTTC.

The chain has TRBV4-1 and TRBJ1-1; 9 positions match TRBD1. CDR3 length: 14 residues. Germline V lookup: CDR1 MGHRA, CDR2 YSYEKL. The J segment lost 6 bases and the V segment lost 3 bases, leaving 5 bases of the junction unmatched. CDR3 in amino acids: CASSQGQGRAEAFF. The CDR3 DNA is TGCGCCAGCAGCCAGGGACAGGGAAGGGCTGAAGCTTTCTTT.

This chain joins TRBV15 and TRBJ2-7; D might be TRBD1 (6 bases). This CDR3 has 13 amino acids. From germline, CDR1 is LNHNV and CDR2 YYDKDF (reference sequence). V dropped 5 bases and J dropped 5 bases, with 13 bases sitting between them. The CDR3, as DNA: TGTGCCACCAGCCCCCGGAGACAGGACGAGCAGTACTTC. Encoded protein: CATSPRRQDEQYF.

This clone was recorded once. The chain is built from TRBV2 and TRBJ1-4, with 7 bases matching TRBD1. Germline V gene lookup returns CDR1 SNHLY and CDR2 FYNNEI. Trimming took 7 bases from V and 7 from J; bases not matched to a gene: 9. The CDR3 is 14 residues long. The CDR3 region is CASTAGGSFEKLFF. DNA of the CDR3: TGTGCCAGCACCGCAGGGGGAAGTTTTGAAAAACTGTTTTTT.

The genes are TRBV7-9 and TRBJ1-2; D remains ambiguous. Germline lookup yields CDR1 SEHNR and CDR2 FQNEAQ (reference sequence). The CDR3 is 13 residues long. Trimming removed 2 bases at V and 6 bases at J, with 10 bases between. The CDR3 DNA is TGTGCCAGCAGCTTAAACAGCAACGATGGCTACACCTTC. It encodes CASSLNSNDGYTF.

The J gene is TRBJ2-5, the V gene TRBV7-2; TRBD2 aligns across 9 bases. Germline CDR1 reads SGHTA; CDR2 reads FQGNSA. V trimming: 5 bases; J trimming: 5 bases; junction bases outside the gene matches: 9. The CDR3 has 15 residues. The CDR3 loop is CASSSRGGAGETQYF. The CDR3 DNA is TGTGCCAGCAGCAGTCGCGGGGGGGCCGGGGAGACCCAGTACTTC.

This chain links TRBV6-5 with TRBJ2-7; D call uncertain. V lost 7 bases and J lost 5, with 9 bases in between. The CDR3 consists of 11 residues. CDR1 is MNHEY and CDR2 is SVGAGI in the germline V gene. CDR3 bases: TGTGCCAGCACCAGCGTCCACGAGCAGTACTTC. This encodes CASTSVHEQYF.

This chain's CDR3 is CASSHRSTRVEGQYF. As DNA, the CDR3 is TGTGCCAGCAGCCACCGATCTACTAGGGTCGAAGGGCAGTACTTC. V gene TRBV3-1 (or the pseudogene TRBV3-2) combines with J gene TRBJ2-7; TRBD2 might be the D (5 bases). The CDR3 has 15 amino acids. The V and J ends lost 3 bases and 9 bases respectively, with 21 bases between them. The V gene's germline CDR1 is LGHDT and CDR2 YNNKEL (reference sequence).

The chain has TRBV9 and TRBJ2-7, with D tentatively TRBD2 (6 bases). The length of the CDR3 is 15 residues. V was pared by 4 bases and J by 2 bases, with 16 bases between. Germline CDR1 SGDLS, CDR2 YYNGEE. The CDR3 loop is CASSPNGGMAYEQYF. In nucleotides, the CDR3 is TGTGCCAGCAGCCCTAATGGGGGGATGGCCTACGAGCAGTACTTC.

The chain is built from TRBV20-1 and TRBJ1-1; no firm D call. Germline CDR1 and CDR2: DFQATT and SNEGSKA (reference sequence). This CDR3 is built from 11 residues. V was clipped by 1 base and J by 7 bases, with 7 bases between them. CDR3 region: CSARVLYEAFF. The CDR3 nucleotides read TGCAGTGCTAGAGTTCTCTATGAAGCTTTCTTT.

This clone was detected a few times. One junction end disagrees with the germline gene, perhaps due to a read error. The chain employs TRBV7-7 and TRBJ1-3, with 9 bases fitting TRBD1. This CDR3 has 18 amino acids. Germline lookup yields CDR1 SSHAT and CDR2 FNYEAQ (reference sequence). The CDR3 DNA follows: TGTGCTAGCAGCGAACGGGACAGGGTGTTCGGCTCTGGAAACACCATATATTTT. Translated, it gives CASSERDRVFGSGNTIYF.

CDR3: CASSLGGGLGNQPQHF. The DNA for the CDR3 is TGTGCCAGCAGCTTAGGGGGAGGGTTGGGCAATCAGCCCCAGCATTTT. This rearrangement joins TRBV7-2 to TRBJ1-5; D call uncertain. V lost 1 base, J lost 2 bases, and 12 bases lay in between. Germline V gene data show CDR1 as SGHTA and CDR2 as FQGNSA. There are 16 residues in the CDR3.